This TCR beta chain was captured by sequencing in a study of T-cell memory formation after mild COVID-19. Study-level information: TCR clustering was largely donor specific.

Note on this clonotype: Its antigen is unidentified.

Using its own MiXCR run on the 5' RACE reads, TCRdb lists one record per CDR3 protein. The table records about 420,000 distinct CDR3 sequences, around a quarter of them present only once. Germline CDR1 is LGHNA and CDR2 is YSLEER. V gave up 0 bases and J gave up 6 bases, with 6 bases separating them. The CDR3 runs to 13 residues. Broader study findings: Some responding clones appeared in pre-infection memory, suggesting cross-reactive memory joined.

V usage is TRBV4-3 and J usage is TRBJ2-1; no definite D call. The TCR sequence derives from an adult woman who had mild COVID-19 (a few samples of this study predate the infection). Cell type and time point are not known. Sequences were obtained from PBMCs or a T cell subset sorted from them (not recorded which). CDR3 residues: CASSQDLVNEQFF. CDR3 nucleotides: TGCGCCAGCAGCCAAGACCTCGTCAATGAGCAGTTCTTC.